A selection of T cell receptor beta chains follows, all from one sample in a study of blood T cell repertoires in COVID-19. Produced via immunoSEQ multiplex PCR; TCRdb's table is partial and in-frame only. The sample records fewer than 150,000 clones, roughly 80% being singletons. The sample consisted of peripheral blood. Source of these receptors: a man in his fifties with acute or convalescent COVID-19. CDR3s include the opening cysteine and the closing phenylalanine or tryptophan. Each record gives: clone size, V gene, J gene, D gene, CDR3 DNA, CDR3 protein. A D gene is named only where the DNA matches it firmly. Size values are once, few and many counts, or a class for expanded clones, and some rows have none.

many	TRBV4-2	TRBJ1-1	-	TGTGCCAGCAGCCTTTCCGGGACACCCTACGAAGCTTTCTTT	CASSLSGTPYEAFF
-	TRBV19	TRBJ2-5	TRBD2	TGTGCCAGTAGTATAGGGGCGGGAGTCGGAGAGACCCAGTACTTC	CASSIGAGVGETQYF
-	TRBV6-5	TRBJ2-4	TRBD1	TGTGCCAGCAGTTATAGGGCAGGGGGTAGCAAAAACATTCAGTACTTC	CASSYRAGGSKNIQYF
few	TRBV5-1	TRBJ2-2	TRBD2	TGCGCCAGCACCGGGAGGGGCGGGGAGCTGTTTTTT	CASTGRGGELFF
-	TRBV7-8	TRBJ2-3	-	TGTGCCAGCAGCGTTAGTATTATGAGGGCAGATACGCAGTATTTT	CASSVSIMRADTQYF
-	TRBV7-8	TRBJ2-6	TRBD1	TGTGCCAGCAGCTTAGCGGGACAGGTTAGCTCTGGGGCCAACGTCCTGACTTTC	CASSLAGQVSSGANVLTF
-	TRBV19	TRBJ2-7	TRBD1	TGTGCCAGTAGTACGGGGACAGGGCGGGCCTACGAGCAGTACTTC	CASSTGTGRAYEQYF
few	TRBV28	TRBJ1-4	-	TGTGCCAGCAGTCCTAAACGGGGATATAATGAAAAACTGTTTTTT	CASSPKRGYNEKLFF
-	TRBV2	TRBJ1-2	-	TGTGCCAGCAGTGTTGGTAGCGCAGATCTTAACTATGGCTACACCTTC	CASSVGSADLNYGYTF
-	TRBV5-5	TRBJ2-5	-	TGTGCCAGCAGCTTAATCCTCCCGTCCCGCCAAGAGACCCAGTACTTC	CASSLILPSRQETQYF
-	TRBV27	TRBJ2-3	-	TGTGCCAGCAGATTTCTGACAGGGAGGTTGGTAGATACGCAGTATTTT	CASRFLTGRLVDTQYF
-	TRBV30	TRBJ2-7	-	TGTGCCTGGACCCGACAGATCTCCTACGAGCAGTACTTC	CAWTRQISYEQYF
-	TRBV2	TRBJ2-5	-	TGTGCCAGCCGGGGTCGTGGACGGGTCCAAGAGACCCAGTACTTC	CASRGRGRVQETQYF
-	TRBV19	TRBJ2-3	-	TGTGCCAGTAGGAAGACAGCTACTAGCACAGATACGCAGTATTTT	CASRKTATSTDTQYF
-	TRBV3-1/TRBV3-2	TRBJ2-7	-	TGTGCCAGCAGCCAAGGCCAGGGCGAGCAGTACTTC	CASSQGQGEQYF
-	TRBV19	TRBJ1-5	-	TGTGCCAGCAACGACAATAGCAATCAGCCCCAGCATTTT	CASNDNSNQPQHF
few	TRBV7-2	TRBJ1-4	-	TGTGCCAGCAGTTCTACAGGCGGAACTAATGAAAAACTGTTTTTT	CASSSTGGTNEKLFF
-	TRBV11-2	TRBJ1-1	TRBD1	TGTGCCAGCAGCTCAGGGGGGAGTACTGAAGCTTTCTTT	CASSSGGSTEAFF
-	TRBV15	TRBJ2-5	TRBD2	TGTGCCAATCGGAGCGGGAGCGGGGAGACCCAGTACTTC	CANRSGSGETQYF
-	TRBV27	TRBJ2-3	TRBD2	TGTGCCAGCAGAATGGGGCTGGTAGCGGGGAAACAGATGGCGCAGTATTTT	CASRMGLVAGKQMAQYF
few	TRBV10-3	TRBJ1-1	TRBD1	TGTGCCATCAGTGAGTTGGACAGGGCTGAAGCTTTCTTT	CAISELDRAEAFF
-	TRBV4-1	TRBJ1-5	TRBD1	TGCGCCAGCAGCCAAGTTTGGAGGGGGCAGGGTCAGCCCCAGCATTTT	CASSQVWRGQGQPQHF
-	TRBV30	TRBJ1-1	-	TGTGCCTGGAGTTCCATCGGAGGAGGACACACTGAAGCTTTCTTT	CAWSSIGGGHTEAFF
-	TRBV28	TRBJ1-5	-	TGTGCCAGCAGCCCTAGGTTGGGTCATGGACAGCCCCAGCATTTT	CASSPRLGHGQPQHF
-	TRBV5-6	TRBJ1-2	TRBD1	TGTGCCAGCAGCTCGGGACAGGGAAGTTTTGGCTATGGCTACACCTTC	CASSSGQGSFGYGYTF
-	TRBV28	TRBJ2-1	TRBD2	TGTGCCAGCAGGAAGGAAGCGGGGTACAATGAGCAGTTCTTC	CASRKEAGYNEQFF
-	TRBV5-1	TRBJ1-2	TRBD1	TGCGCCAGCAGCGCCGGGACAGGGAAAGCCTATGGCTACACCTTC	CASSAGTGKAYGYTF
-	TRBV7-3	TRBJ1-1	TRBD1	TGTGCCAGCAGCTTATATGGGACAGGGGGCCGGACTGAAGCTTTCTTT	CASSLYGTGGRTEAFF
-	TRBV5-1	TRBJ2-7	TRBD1	TGCGCCAGCAGAAAGACGGGACAGCCCCCAACCTACGAGCAGTACTTC	CASRKTGQPPTYEQYF
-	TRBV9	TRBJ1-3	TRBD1	TGTGCCAGCAGCGTAAGGGGGCTCAGCTCTGGAAACACCATATATTTT	CASSVRGLSSGNTIYF
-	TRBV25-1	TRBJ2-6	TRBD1	TGTGCCAGCAGACCCACAGGGGATGGGGCCAACGTCCTGACTTTC	CASRPTGDGANVLTF
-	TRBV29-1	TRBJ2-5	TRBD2	TGCAGCGTTGTGCCGGGAGGAGAGACCCAGTACTTC	CSVVPGGETQYF
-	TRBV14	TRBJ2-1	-	TGTGCCAGCAGCCCGAGGAGATGGAAAATTAACTCCTACAATGAGCAGTTCTTC	CASSPRRWKINSYNEQFF
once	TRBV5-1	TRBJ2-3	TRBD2	TGCGCCAGCAGCTCTCGACTAGCGGGGGGCCCTAGCACAGATACGCAGTATTTT	CASSSRLAGGPSTDTQYF
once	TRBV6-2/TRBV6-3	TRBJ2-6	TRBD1	TGTGCCAGCAGTTCTGGGACAGGGGGCTGGACTGGGGCCAACGTCCTGACTTTC	CASSSGTGGWTGANVLTF
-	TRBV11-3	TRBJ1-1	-	TGTGCCAGCAGCAATACAGGGAGCTCTGAAGCTTTCTTT	CASSNTGSSEAFF
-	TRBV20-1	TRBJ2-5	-	TGCAGTGTCCAGAGGCCGAAGGCCCAGTACTTC	CSVQRPKAQYF
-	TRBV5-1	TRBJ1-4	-	TGCGCCAGCAGCCCCGAGGGTGGGACTAATGAAAAACTGTTTTTT	CASSPEGGTNEKLFF
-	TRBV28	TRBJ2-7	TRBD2	TGTGCCAGCAGTTTGGTAGCGGGAGGGATGGAGCAGTACTTC	CASSLVAGGMEQYF
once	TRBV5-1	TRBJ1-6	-	TGCGCCAGCAGCTTGGGTGGGGCCGCCTATAATTCACCCCTCCACTTT	CASSLGGAAYNSPLHF
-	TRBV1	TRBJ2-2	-	TGCACCAGCAGCCAAGAGGGGCGGACACACACCGGGGAGCTGTTTTTT	CTSSQEGRTHTGELFF
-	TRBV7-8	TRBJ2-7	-	TGTGCCAGCATCCCCAAACCGGGACTTTACTACGAGCAGTACTTC	CASIPKPGLYYEQYF
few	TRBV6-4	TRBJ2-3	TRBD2	TGTGCCAGCAGTGACTCGGAGCGGGGGGGCCCAGATACGCAGTATTTT	CASSDSERGGPDTQYF
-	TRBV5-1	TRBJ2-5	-	TGCGCCAGCAGCCCGGGACAACCCCAAGAGACCCAGTACTTC	CASSPGQPQETQYF
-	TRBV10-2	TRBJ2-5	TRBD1	TGCGCCAGCATGGGACAGCGTAAAGAGACCCAGTACTTC	CASMGQRKETQYF